Listed below are T cell receptor beta chains from one sample, sequenced in a study of T cell repertoires in cytomegalovirus infection. Which antigens these TCRs recognize remains unknown. TCRdb re-derived calls from the reads in MiXCR, one entry per CDR3 protein. The sample shows about a million distinct CDR3 sequences, roughly a third of them seen only once. The source material was cultured CD8+ T cells from PBMCs, sampled from culture after CMV antigen stimulation. The receptors were gathered from a human donor in good health (CMV status not recorded). Some clones in this sample may be carry-over from other donors' samples. Both conserved end residues are trimmed from each CDR3. Each record gives: V gene, J gene, D gene, CDR3 protein. A D gene is named only where the DNA matches it firmly.

>TRBV28|TRBJ2-2|.
ASSSSPSNTGELF
>TRBV7-2|TRBJ1-1|TRBD1
ASSLWPLTGAHTEAF
>TRBV7-6|TRBJ1-1|.
ASSLDPAMNTEAF
>TRBV9|TRBJ2-1|.
ASSGGGSEQF
>TRBV29-1|TRBJ1-1|.
SGAAGSVYTEAF
>TRBV18|TRBJ2-7|.
ASSPGGGSYNEQY
>TRBV10-2|TRBJ1-1|.
ASSHGSNTEAF
>TRBV15|TRBJ1-1|.
AIHLEVNTEAF
>TRBV6-5|TRBJ2-2|.
ASSYDTSGELF
>TRBV7-9|TRBJ2-1|TRBD1
ASSLFIGTDWLNEQF
>TRBV7-9|TRBJ2-3|.
ASSFRGRGNPDTQY
>TRBV10-1|TRBJ2-3|.
ASSLRQGLTDTQY
>TRBV7-6|TRBJ2-1|.
ASSLGLRAGPNNEQF